Listed below are T cell receptor beta chains from one sample, sequenced in a study of shared clonotypes between healthy human individuals. Data came from immunoSEQ multiplex PCR; TCRdb stores just in-frame clones and leaves some out. The sample holds some 1 million clones; under 80% are singletons and the top ten take about 1.4%. Source material: memory CD4+ T cells sorted from blood. Every receptor here comes from a man younger than 35 in good health. CDR3s include the opening cysteine and the closing phenylalanine or tryptophan. The D gene is left open where the match is weak. Only part of the rows carry a size: once, few, many, or a class if the clone is expanded.

size: NA; D: NA; length: 16; V: TRBV10-3; J: TRBJ1-2; CDR3: CAISEGSQGQPYGYTF; DNA: TGTGCCATCAGTGAAGGATCCCAAGGGCAGCCCTATGGCTACACCTTC
size: NA; D: TRBD1; length: 18; V: TRBV4-1; J: TRBJ2-2; CDR3: CASSQGQGALGRTGELFF; DNA: TGCGCCAGCAGCCAAGGGCAGGGGGCCCTCGGAAGGACCGGGGAGCTGTTTTTT
size: NA; D: TRBD2; length: 16; V: TRBV28; J: TRBJ2-1; CDR3: CASSFLAGGRHNEQFF; DNA: TGTGCCAGCAGTTTCCTAGCGGGAGGCCGCCACAATGAGCAGTTCTTC
size: once; D: NA; length: 15; V: TRBV19; J: TRBJ1-2; CDR3: CASSIRGGAGYGYTF; DNA: TGTGCCAGTAGTATAAGGGGGGGCGCCGGTTATGGCTACACCTTC
size: NA; D: TRBD2; length: 16; V: TRBV5-4; J: TRBJ2-3; CDR3: CASSAGLAGFTDTQYF; DNA: TGTGCCAGCAGCGCTGGACTAGCGGGCTTCACAGATACGCAGTATTTT
size: few; D: NA; length: 12; V: TRBV5-6; J: TRBJ2-1; CDR3: CASSYNLNEQFF; DNA: TGTGCCAGCAGCTACAACTTGAATGAGCAGTTCTTC
size: NA; D: TRBD1; length: 16; V: TRBV7-2; J: TRBJ2-2; CDR3: CASSLGDRGITGELFF; DNA: TGTGCCAGCAGCTTAGGGGACAGGGGAATCACCGGGGAGCTGTTTTTT
size: few; D: NA; length: 16; V: TRBV9; J: TRBJ2-3; CDR3: CASSATMAGYTDTQYF; DNA: TGTGCCAGCAGCGCCACCATGGCGGGGTACACAGATACGCAGTATTTT
size: NA; D: NA; length: 13; V: TRBV5-4; J: TRBJ2-1; CDR3: CASSIVDGNEQFF; DNA: TGTGCCAGCAGCATTGTTGACGGAAATGAGCAGTTCTTC
size: NA; D: TRBD2; length: 15; V: TRBV19; J: TRBJ2-7; CDR3: CASKKISGTSYEQYF; DNA: TGTGCCAGTAAAAAGATCTCCGGGACTAGCTACGAGCAGTACTTC
size: NA; D: TRBD1; length: 17; V: TRBV9; J: TRBJ2-2; CDR3: CASSVDRGSTNTGELFF; DNA: TGTGCCAGCAGCGTTGACAGGGGGTCAACGAACACCGGGGAGCTGTTTTTT
size: NA; D: NA; length: 13; V: TRBV10-1; J: TRBJ2-2; CDR3: CASSRQDTGELFF; DNA: TGCGCCAGCAGCCGACAGGACACCGGGGAGCTGTTTTTT
size: NA; D: TRBD1; length: 14; V: TRBV7-2; J: TRBJ2-7; CDR3: CASSLGQGAYEQYF; DNA: TGTGCCAGCAGCTTAGGTCAGGGGGCCTACGAGCAGTACTTC
size: NA; D: TRBD1; length: 16; V: TRBV4-3; J: TRBJ2-5; CDR3: CASSLETGVTQETQYF; DNA: TGCGCCAGCAGCCTGGAGACAGGGGTTACACAAGAGACCCAGTACTTC
size: NA; D: TRBD2; length: 17; V: TRBV4-2; J: TRBJ2-1; CDR3: CASSQLTIGAGGNEQFF; DNA: TGTGCCAGCAGCCAACTAACCATAGGGGCGGGAGGGAATGAGCAGTTCTTC